The TCR beta chain described here comes from a study of T cell responses to AZD1222 COVID-19 vaccine. Sequenced by immunoSEQ multiplex PCR; TCRdb stores in-frame clones only, minus some. This repertoire shows some 130,000 clones, 80% to 95% found once; its top ten account for roughly 3%. Only one count was recorded for this clone. The V and J ends lost 6 bases and 8 bases respectively, with 21 bases between them. CDR1 SQVTM and CDR2 ANQGSEA come from the germline V gene. The CDR3 is 14 residues long. The sample was peripheral blood, taken 28 days after the second AZD1222 dose. The TCR was taken from an adult who received the AZD1222 COVID-19 vaccine. The chain carries TRBV29-1 and TRBJ2-3; D possibly matches TRBD1 or TRBD2 (7 bases each). The CDR3 protein is CSVVTGREWGTQYF. In DNA, the CDR3 is TGCAGCGTCGTGACAGGGAGGGAGTGGGGTACGCAGTATTTT.